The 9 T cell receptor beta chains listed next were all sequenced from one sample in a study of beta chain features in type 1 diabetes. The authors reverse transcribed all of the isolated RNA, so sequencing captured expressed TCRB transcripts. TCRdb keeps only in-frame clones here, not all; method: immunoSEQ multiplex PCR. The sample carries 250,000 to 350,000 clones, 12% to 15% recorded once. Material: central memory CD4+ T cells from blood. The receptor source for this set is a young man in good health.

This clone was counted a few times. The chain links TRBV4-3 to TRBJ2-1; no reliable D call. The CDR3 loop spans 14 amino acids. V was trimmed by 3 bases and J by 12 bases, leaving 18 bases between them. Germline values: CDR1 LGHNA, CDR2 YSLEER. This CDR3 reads CASSQNTKVSSQFF. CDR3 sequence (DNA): TGCGCCAGCAGCCAGAACACTAAGGTTTCATCGCAGTTCTTC.

CDR3 nucleotides: TGTGCCAGCAGACCCGTGGGGACAGGGGTTCCATTCTCCCCCGGGGAGCTGTTTTTT. It translates to CASRPVGTGVPFSPGELFF. V is TRBV6-7 and J is TRBJ2-2; 10 nucleotides agree with TRBD1. TRBV6-7 is sorted into the ORF group, with uncertain function. The CDR3 sequence is 19 residues long. Trimming cost V 6 bases and J 6 bases; bases outside gene matches: 19.

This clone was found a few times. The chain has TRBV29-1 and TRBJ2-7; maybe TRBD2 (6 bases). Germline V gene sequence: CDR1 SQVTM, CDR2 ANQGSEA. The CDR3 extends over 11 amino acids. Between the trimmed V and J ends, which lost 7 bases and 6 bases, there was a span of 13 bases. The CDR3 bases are TGCAGCGCCACGAACGGGGGCGAGCAGTACGTC. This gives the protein CSATNGGEQYV.

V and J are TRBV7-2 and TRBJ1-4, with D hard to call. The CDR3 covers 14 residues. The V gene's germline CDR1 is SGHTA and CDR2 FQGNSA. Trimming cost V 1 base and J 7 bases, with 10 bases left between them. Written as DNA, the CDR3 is TGTGCCAGCAGCTTAGGGTGGCGGGGTGAAAAACTGTTTTTT. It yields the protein CASSLGWRGEKLFF.

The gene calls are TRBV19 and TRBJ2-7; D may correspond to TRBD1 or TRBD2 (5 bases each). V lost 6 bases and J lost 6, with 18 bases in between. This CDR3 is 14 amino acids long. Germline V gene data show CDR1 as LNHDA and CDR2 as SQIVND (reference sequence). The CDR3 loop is CASSPTGGGAEQYF. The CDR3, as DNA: TGTGCCAGTAGCCCTACAGGTGGGGGAGCCGAGCAGTACTTC.

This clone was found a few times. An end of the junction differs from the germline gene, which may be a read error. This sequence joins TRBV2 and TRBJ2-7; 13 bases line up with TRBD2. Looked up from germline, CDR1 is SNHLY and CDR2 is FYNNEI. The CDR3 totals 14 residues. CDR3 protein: CASSKTSGGAGFDF. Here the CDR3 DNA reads TGTGCCAGCAGTAAAACTAGCGGGGGGGCCGGTTTCGACTTC.

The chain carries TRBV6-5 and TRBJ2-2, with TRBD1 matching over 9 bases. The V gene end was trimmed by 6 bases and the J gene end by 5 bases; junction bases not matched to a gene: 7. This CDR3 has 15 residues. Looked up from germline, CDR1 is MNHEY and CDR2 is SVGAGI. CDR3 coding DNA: TGTGCCAGCAGACGGGACAGGGCCGATACCGGGGAGCTGTTTTTT. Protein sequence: CASRRDRADTGELFF.

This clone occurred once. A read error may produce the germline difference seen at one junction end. The CDR3 loop is CASSLGSQGPSSGNTIYF. The CDR3 coding sequence is TGTGCCAGCAGTTTAGGGTCTCAGGGACCAAGCTCTGGAAACACCATATATTTT. V is TRBV7-2 and J is TRBJ1-3; perhaps TRBD1 as D (5 bases). The germline V gene encodes CDR1 SGHTA and CDR2 FQGNSA. This CDR3 spans 18 amino acids. Variable domain in full (rest from reference TRBV7-2 and TRBJ1-3): GAGVSQSPSNKVTEKGKDVELRCDPISGHTALYWYRQSLGQGLEFLIYFQGNSAPDKSGLPSDRFSAERTGGSVSTLTIQRTQQEDSAVYLCASSLGSQGPSSGNTIYFGEGSWLTVV.

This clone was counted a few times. The CDR3 nucleotides read TGTGCCAGCAGCTTGGAGGGGAGGGGAGAGACCCAGTACTTC. It yields the protein CASSLEGRGETQYF. The chain carries TRBV5-6 and TRBJ2-5; 7 bases are a match to TRBD2. The CDR3 is 14 amino acids. The trim removed 0 bases at V and 4 bases at J, leaving 3 bases unmatched. Germline CDR1 SGHDT, CDR2 YYEEEE.